This T cell receptor (beta chain) was documented in a study of blood T cell repertoires in COVID-19. Study-wide background: The United States, Italy and Spain supplied acute and convalescent COVID-19 samples. T cells, B-cell-depleted T cells, or PBMCs provided the cDNA or gDNA that served as material.

The V end lost 7 bases, the J end lost 10 bases, and 17 bases lay between the germline ends. In germline, CDR1 is SEHNR, CDR2 FQNEAQ (reference sequence). The CDR3 totals 14 residues. Authors' processing steps: Amplification of reference gene primers provided the estimated nucleated cell counts. TCRdb's table, derived via immunoSEQ multiplex PCR, lists solely in-frame clones and lacks some. From that table come the V and J calls and clone size; the DNA was used to work out D and trimming. This sample has under 250,000 clones, with roughly four fifths found just once. The sequencing input was peripheral blood. The clonotype was recovered from a woman in her 70s with acute or convalescent COVID-19. This chain links TRBV7-9 with TRBJ1-6; no firm D call. As DNA, the CDR3 is TGTGCCAGCACCCGGGATTTGGGTGGATCACCCCTCCACTTT. Translating gives CASTRDLGGSPLHF.